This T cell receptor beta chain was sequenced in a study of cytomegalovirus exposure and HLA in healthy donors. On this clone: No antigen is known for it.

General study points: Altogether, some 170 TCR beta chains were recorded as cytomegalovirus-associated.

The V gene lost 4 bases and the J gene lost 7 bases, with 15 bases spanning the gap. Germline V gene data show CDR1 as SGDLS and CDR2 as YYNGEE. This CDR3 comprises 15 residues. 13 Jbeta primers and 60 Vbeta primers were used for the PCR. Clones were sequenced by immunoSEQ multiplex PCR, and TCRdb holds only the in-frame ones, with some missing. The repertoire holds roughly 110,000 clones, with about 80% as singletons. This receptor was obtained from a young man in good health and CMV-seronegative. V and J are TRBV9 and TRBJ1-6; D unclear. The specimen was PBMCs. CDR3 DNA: TGTGCCAGCAGCCCACGAACAGTCGCGAATTCACCCCTCCACTTT. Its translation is CASSPRTVANSPLHF.